This T cell receptor (beta chain) was captured by sequencing in a study of human T cells and chemical hapten exposure. This clonotype has more than one count but fewer than ten. With 1 base removed from V and 3 bases from J, the gap between germline ends came to 13 bases. The V gene's germline CDR1 is SEHNR and CDR2 FQNEAQ (reference sequence). The CDR3 is 16 amino acids. Indicated time point: patch test 1, 2 weeks after DPC sensitization. The treatment: therapeutic diphenylcyclopropenone sensitization with weekly scalp DPC. TCRdb recomputed calls from the RACE reads with MiXCR, one row per CDR3 protein. The sample lists tens of thousands of distinct CDR3 sequences; roughly 7.6% were seen once.

The sequenced sample was whole blood, obtained in connection with sensitization to the hapten diphenylcyclopropenone (DPC). The V call is TRBV7-9, the J call TRBJ2-1; D is perhaps TRBD1 (5 bases). The clonotype was recovered from a woman in her 30s with alopecia areata. Some clones in this sample may be carry-over from other donors' samples. The CDR3 loop is CASSLVPTGGYNEQFF. The CDR3 DNA follows: TGTGCCAGCAGCTTAGTCCCAACAGGCGGCTACAATGAGCAGTTCTTC.